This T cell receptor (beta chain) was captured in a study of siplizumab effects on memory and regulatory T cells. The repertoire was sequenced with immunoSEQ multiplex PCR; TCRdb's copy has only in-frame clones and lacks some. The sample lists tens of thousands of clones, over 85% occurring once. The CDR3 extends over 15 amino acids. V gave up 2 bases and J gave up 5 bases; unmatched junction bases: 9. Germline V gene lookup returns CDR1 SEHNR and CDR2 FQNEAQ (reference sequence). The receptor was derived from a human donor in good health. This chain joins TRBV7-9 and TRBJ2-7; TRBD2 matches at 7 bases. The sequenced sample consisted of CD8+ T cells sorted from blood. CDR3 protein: CASSLNGGVMNEQYF. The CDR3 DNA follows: TGTGCCAGCAGCTTAAATGGGGGGGTGATGAACGAGCAGTACTTC.